These T cell receptor beta chains were read from a single sample in a study of cytomegalovirus exposure and HLA in healthy donors. Using immunoSEQ multiplex PCR, the repertoire was profiled, and TCRdb retains in-frame clones only, with some absent. The sample holds some 84,000 clones, more than 70% seen once. The sample consisted of PBMCs. These receptors originate from a male donor in good health and CMV-seropositive. CDR3s include the opening cysteine and the closing phenylalanine or tryptophan. The order of the fields is D gene, J gene, V gene, CDR3 length, clone size, CDR3 protein, CDR3 DNA. D genes are given only for firm matches. Not every row has a clone size; where given, it reads once, few, many or a size class.

>TRBD1|TRBJ1-3|TRBV6-6|13|few
CASGQVSGNTIYF
TGTGCCAGCGGACAGGTCTCTGGAAACACCATATATTTT
>.|TRBJ1-3|TRBV6-5|12|.
CASRDGGNTIYF
TGTGCCAGCAGAGACGGGGGAAACACCATATATTTT
>.|TRBJ2-7|TRBV25-1|13|.
CASRANCSYEQYF
TGTGCCAGCAGGGCAAATTGCTCCTACGAGCAGTACTTC
>TRBD2|TRBJ2-7|TRBV9|15|.
CASSLGSGTHYEQYF
TGTGCCAGTTCCCTGGGGAGCGGGACCCACTACGAGCAGTACTTC
>.|TRBJ2-6|TRBV7-9|12|.
CATLSGANVLNF
TGTGCAACTCTATCAGGGGCCAACGTCCTGAATTTC
>TRBD2|TRBJ2-2|TRBV30|15|.
CAGTNWRESIRELFF
TGTGCCGGGACTAACTGGAGGGAGAGCATCCGTGAGCTGTTTTTT
>TRBD2|TRBJ2-1|TRBV5-5|13|.
CASTSGLYNEQFF
TGTGCCAGCACTAGCGGTCTTTACAATGAGCAGTTCTTC
>.|TRBJ2-5|TRBV5-4|15|.
CASSLREQRGETQYF
TGTGCCAGCAGCTTGCGGGAGCAGCGCGGGGAGACCCAGTACTTC
>TRBD1|TRBJ1-2|TRBV29-1|14|.
CSVGGSGTGGENTF
TGCAGCGTTGGGGGCTCTGGGACAGGGGGCGAGAACACCTTC
>.|TRBJ2-2|TRBV6-1|17|.
CASSARGGQRSTGELFF
TGTGCCAGCAGTGCCCGAGGGGGTCAGCGAAGCACCGGGGAGCTGTTTTTT
>TRBD1|TRBJ2-7|TRBV27|16|.
CASKISGTGFAYEQYF
TGTGCCAGCAAGATATCCGGGACAGGGTTTGCGTACGAGCAGTACTTC
>.|TRBJ2-1|TRBV6-5|15|.
CASSYVQSSYNEQFF
TGTGCCAGCAGTTACGTACAGAGCTCCTACAATGAGCAGTTCTTC
>.|TRBJ2-6|TRBV4-2|16|.
CASSQEGGAGANVLTF
TGTGCCAGCAGCCAAGAAGGGGGGGCTGGGGCCAACGTCCTGACTTTC
>.|TRBJ1-4|TRBV4-1|15|once
CASSQSLPGSEKLFF
TGCGCCAGCAGCCAGTCACTCCCGGGTAGTGAAAAACTGTTTTTT
>.|TRBJ2-1|TRBV5-1|17|.
CASSPAGSVSSYNEQFF
TGCGCCAGCAGCCCGGCGGGTTCTGTGAGCTCCTACAATGAGCAGTTCTTC
>TRBD1|TRBJ2-7|TRBV29-1|14|once
CSVRDRVISYEQYF
TGCAGCGTTAGGGACAGGGTAATTTCCTACGAGCAGTACTTC
>TRBD1|TRBJ2-1|TRBV5-1|15|.
CASSPGTGGVDEQFF
TGCGCCAGCAGCCCCGGGACAGGGGGAGTGGATGAGCAGTTCTTC
>TRBD1|TRBJ1-1|TRBV5-6|15|few
CASSLQTGKNTEAFF
TGTGCCAGCAGCTTGCAGACAGGGAAGAACACTGAAGCTTTCTTT